The clone carrying this T cell receptor (beta chain) was observed a handful of times. Its matching antigen is unknown. The read finishes 3 residues shy of the CDR3 end, and the germline J gene is used to complete it. These data are taken from a study of T cell clonality in common variable immunodeficiency. Findings and limits, study-wide: Fewer deletions and N-nucleotide insertions were reportedly seen in common variable immunodeficiency TCR beta sequences.

Some clones are missing from TCRdb's copy, which holds only in-frame ones; the method was immunoSEQ multiplex PCR. This sample comprises tens of thousands of clones, none seen once only. Per germline, CDR1 SGHAT and CDR2 FQNNGV. The V segment lost 6 bases and the J segment 4 bases; nucleotides outside the gene matches: 7. CDR3 size: 15 residues. The sample was peripheral blood mononuclear cells. This chain joins TRBV11-2 and TRBJ2-1; 9 bases are a match to TRBD1. This clonotype was obtained from a human donor with common variable immunodeficiency. The covered CDR3 bases are TGTGCCAGCAGTCAACAGGGGGCGCGGTACAATGAG. Its protein is CASSQQGARYNE. The full CDR3 is CASSQQGARYNEQFF.